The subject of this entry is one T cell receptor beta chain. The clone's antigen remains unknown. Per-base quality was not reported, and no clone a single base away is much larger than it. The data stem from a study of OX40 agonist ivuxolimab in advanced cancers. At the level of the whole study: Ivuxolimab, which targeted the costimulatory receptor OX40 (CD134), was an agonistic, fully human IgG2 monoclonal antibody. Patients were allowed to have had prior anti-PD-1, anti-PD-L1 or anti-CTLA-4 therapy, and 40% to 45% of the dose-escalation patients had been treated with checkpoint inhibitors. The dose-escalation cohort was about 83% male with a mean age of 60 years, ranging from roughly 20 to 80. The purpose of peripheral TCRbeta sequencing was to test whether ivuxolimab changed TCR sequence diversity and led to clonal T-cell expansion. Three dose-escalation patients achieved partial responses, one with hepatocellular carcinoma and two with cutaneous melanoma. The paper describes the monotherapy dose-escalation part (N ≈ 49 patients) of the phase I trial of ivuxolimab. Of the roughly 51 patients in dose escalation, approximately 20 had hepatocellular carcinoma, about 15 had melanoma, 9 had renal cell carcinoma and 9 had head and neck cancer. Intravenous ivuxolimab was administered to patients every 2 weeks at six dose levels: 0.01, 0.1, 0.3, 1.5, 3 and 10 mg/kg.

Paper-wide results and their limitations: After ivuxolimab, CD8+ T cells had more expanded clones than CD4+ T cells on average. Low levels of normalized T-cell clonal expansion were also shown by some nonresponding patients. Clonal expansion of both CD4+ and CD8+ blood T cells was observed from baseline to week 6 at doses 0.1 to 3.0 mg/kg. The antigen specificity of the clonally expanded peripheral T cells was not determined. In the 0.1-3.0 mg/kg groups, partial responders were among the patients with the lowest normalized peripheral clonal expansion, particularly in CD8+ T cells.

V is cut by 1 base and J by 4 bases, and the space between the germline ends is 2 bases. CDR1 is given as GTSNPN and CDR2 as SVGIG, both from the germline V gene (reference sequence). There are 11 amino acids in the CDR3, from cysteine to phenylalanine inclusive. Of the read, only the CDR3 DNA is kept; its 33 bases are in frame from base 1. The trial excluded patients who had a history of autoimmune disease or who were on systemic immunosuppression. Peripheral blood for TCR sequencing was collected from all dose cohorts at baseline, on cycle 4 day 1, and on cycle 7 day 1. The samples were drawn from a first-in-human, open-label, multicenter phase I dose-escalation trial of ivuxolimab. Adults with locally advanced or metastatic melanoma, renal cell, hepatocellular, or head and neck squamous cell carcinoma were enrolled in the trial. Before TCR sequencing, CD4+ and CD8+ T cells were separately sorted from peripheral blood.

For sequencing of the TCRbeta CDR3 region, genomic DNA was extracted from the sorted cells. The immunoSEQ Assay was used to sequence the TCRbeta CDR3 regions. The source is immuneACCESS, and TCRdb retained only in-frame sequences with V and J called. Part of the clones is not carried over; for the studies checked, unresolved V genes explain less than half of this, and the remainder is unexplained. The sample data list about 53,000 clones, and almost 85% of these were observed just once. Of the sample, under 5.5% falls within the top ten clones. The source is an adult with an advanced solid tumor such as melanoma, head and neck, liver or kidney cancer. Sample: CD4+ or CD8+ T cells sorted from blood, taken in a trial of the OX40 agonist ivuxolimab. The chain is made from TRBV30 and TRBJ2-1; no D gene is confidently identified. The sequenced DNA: TGTGCCTGGAGTGGGTACAATGAGCAGTTCTTC. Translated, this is CAWSGYNEQFF. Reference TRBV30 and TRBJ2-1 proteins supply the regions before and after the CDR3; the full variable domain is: SQTIHQWPATLVQPVGSPLSLECTVEGTSNPNLYWYRQAAGRGLQLLFYSVGIGQISSEVPQNLSASRPQDRQFILSSKKLLLSDSGFYLCAWSGYNEQFFGPGTRLTVL.